These 27 T cell receptor beta chains were all obtained from the same sample, sequenced in a study of T-cell reconstitution after alpha-beta-depleted transplantation in children (dated by TCRdb to about 2016). The treatment or condition label for this specimen denotes: allogeneic hematopoietic cell transplantation with graft depleted of TCRalphabeta T cells and CD19 B cells. The method behind the library was PCR. The sequencer listed for this sample is Illumina HiSeq 2500. TCR libraries were prepared with molecular barcoding, using unique molecular identifiers to normalize TCRbeta repertoire quantification. TCRdb reprocessed the public reads (quality trimming at Q25 with fastp, clone calling with MiXCR) and kept in-frame beta chains. Rows with one shared CDR3 protein collapse into an entry with the most common genes and DNA. This sample gives hundreds of thousands of distinct CDR3 sequences in total; around 9.9% of them show up just once. Over 25% of the sample is in the top ten clones.

Sample: PBMCs, taken before TCRalphabeta/CD19-depleted stem cell transplant. The receptors shown here come from a child less than two years old with acute myeloid leukemia, due to receive a stem cell transplant.

This clonotype came up many times. The chain is built from TRBV20-1 and TRBJ2-3; a possible D gene is TRBD2 (6 bases). This CDR3 has 13 residues. Trimming shortened V by 6 bases and J by 9 bases, and 19 bases separated the two germline ends. Germline CDR1 reads DFQATT; CDR2 reads SNEGSKA (reference sequence). The CDR3 region has the DNA TGCAGTGCCGCCGTTCCGGGACTTGAAACGCAGTATTTT. It is translated as CSAAVPGLETQYF.

This clonotype was detected a few times. This chain connects TRBV27 to TRBJ2-3; TRBD2 matches 7 bases. Germline-derived CDR1 and CDR2 are MNHEY and SMNVEV (reference sequence). The CDR3 runs 14 residues. V trimming: 3 bases; J trimming: 4 bases; junction bases outside the gene matches: 4. The CDR3 nucleotides are TGTGCCAGCAGTTTGGGAGGGACCCCAGATACGCAGTATTTT. Protein: CASSLGGTPDTQYF.

This clonotype was counted at least ten times. This chain joins TRBV10-3 and TRBJ1-6; D gene uncertain. V was trimmed by 0 bases and J by 6 bases, leaving 6 bases between them. This CDR3 contains 14 residues. From germline, CDR1 is ENHRY and CDR2 SYGVKD. This CDR3 is CAISESWPNSPLHF. DNA of the CDR3: TGTGCCATCAGTGAGTCTTGGCCTAATTCACCCCTCCACTTT.

The sample holds many counts of this clonotype. V is TRBV7-2 and J is TRBJ2-3, with 11 positions matching TRBD2. This CDR3 is 16 amino acids long. The germline gives CDR1 SGHTA, CDR2 FQGNSA. The trim removed 4 bases at V and 3 bases at J, leaving 6 bases unmatched. The CDR3 sequence is CASSSGTSGLTDTQYF. The CDR3 DNA reads as TGTGCCAGCAGCTCCGGGACTAGCGGTCTTACAGATACGCAGTATTTT.

In its sample, this clonotype was seen many times. The V call is TRBV12-3 or TRBV12-4, the J call TRBJ2-2; the D is unclear. CDR3 length: 11 amino acids. V was pared by 4 bases and J by 6 bases, with 3 bases between. The CDR3: CASSWAGELFF. In DNA, the CDR3 is TGTGCCAGCAGTTGGGCCGGGGAGCTGTTTTTT.

This clonotype came up many times. CDR3 sequence reads: CASTADRGGEKLFF. Here the CDR3 DNA reads TGTGCCAGCACGGCTGACAGGGGAGGCGAAAAACTGTTTTTT. This chain connects TRBV18 to TRBJ1-4; 8 bases are a match to TRBD1. Trimming took 8 bases from V and 8 from J; bases not matched to a gene: 10. The CDR3 is made up of 14 amino acids. Germline V CDR1 and CDR2: KGHSH, LQKENI.

V usage is TRBV30 and J usage is TRBJ2-6; 10 bases are shared with TRBD1. Looked up from germline, CDR1 is GTSNPN and CDR2 is SVGIG (reference sequence). Losses at the gene ends were 7 bases for V and 1 base for J; bases not matched to a gene: 7. The CDR3 runs 16 residues. CDR3 protein: CALDRGISSGANVLTF. The CDR3 DNA sequence: TGTGCCTTGGACAGGGGGATATCTTCTGGGGCCAACGTCCTGACTTTC.

This clonotype has ten or more counts. The chain recombines TRBV3-1 with TRBJ1-5; D not certain. Germline V gene sequence: CDR1 LGHDT, CDR2 YNNKEL (reference sequence). This CDR3 is 13 amino acids long. The V gene lost 5 bases and the J gene lost 3 bases, with 8 bases spanning the gap. This CDR3 reads CASSSTDNQPQHF. The CDR3 DNA is TGTGCCAGCAGCTCAACAGACAATCAGCCCCAGCATTTT.

Many counts were recorded for this clonotype. This chain uses TRBV5-1 with TRBJ2-3; D remains ambiguous. The CDR3 is made up of 13 amino acids. The germline V gene has CDR1 SGHRS and CDR2 YFSETQ. V was cut by 4 bases and J by 4 bases, with 10 bases left in between. The CDR3 sequence: CASSPESPDTQYF. As DNA, the CDR3 is TGCGCCAGCAGCCCGGAGAGCCCAGATACGCAGTATTTT.

The sample holds many counts of this clonotype. This chain joins TRBV12-3 or TRBV12-4 and TRBJ1-4, with a possible D match to TRBD1 (5 bases). V was trimmed by 6 bases and J by 8 bases, leaving 22 bases between them. The CDR3 length is 16 residues. The CDR3 nucleotides read TGTGCCAGCAGCCTGGGCCGGGTTGGGGGTTTGGAAAAACTGTTTTTT. Encoded protein: CASSLGRVGGLEKLFF.

This clonotype has at least ten counts. In DNA, the CDR3 is TGCAGTGCTAGGGGAGGGAACTATGGCTACACCTTC. Its protein product is CSARGGNYGYTF. The rearrangement uses TRBV20-1 and TRBJ1-2; D gene unclear. The CDR3 totals 12 residues. Germline assignment: CDR1 DFQATT and CDR2 SNEGSKA (reference sequence). V was clipped by 3 bases and J by 2 bases, with 7 bases between them.

This sequence joins TRBV9 and TRBJ2-5; 7 nucleotides agree with TRBD1. Per the germline V gene, CDR1 is SGDLS and CDR2 is YYNGEE. The CDR3 contains 15 residues. The trim removed 3 bases at V and 5 bases at J, leaving 10 bases unmatched. DNA for the CDR3: TGTGCCAGCAGCGCCACCGGACAGGTTGGGGAGACCCAGTACTTC. Its protein product is CASSATGQVGETQYF.

This clonotype was detected only a few times. The chain carries TRBV30 and TRBJ2-5; D remains unclear. This CDR3 contains 13 residues. CDR1 is GTSNPN, CDR2 SVGIG, per germline (reference sequence). V was trimmed by 2 bases and J by 2 bases, leaving 9 bases between them. The DNA for the CDR3 is TGTGCCTGGAGTAGGCGTCAGCAAGAGACCCAGTACTTC. Protein product: CAWSRRQQETQYF.

The V call is TRBV7-2, the J call TRBJ1-4; D is ambiguous. Germline-derived CDR1 and CDR2 are SGHTA and FQGNSA. With 1 base removed from V and 7 bases from J, the gap between germline ends came to 4 bases. The CDR3 runs to 12 residues. CDR3 coding DNA: TGTGCCAGCAGCTTAGTGACTGAAAAACTGTTTTTT. As protein: CASSLVTEKLFF.

This clonotype was picked up many times. The rearrangement joins TRBV12-3 or TRBV12-4 to TRBJ1-1; possibly TRBD1 for D (5 bases). Between the trimmed V and J ends, which lost 8 bases and 0 bases, there was a span of 13 bases. This CDR3 region has 14 residues. The CDR3 reads CASHYRGLNTEAFF. The CDR3 nucleotides read TGTGCCAGCCACTACCGGGGCCTGAACACTGAAGCTTTCTTT.

This clonotype was observed at least ten times. The chain links TRBV7-2 to TRBJ2-7; 7 bases line up with TRBD2. The V gene's germline CDR1 is SGHTA and CDR2 FQGNSA. V shed 0 bases, J shed 3 bases, and the junction held 5 bases outside the gene matches. The CDR3 spans 15 residues. The CDR3 loop is CASSLAPAGIYEQYF. The CDR3 DNA is TGTGCCAGCAGCTTAGCCCCAGCGGGAATCTACGAGCAGTACTTC.

As concerns this clonotype: A much larger clonotype is one base distant, so this may be a read error. The chain carries TRBV20-1 and TRBJ2-7, with D possibly TRBD2 on 6 matching bases. The germline CDR1 and CDR2 sequences are DFQATT and SNEGSKA (reference sequence). The CDR3 is made up of 14 amino acids. Between the trimmed V and J ends, which lost 2 bases and 1 base, there was a span of 12 bases. CDR3: CSARSGEGSYEQYV. CDR3 DNA: TGCAGTGCTAGATCGGGGGAAGGTTCCTACGAGCAGTACGTC.

This clonotype was detected many times. The CDR3 here is CASSSGVYSNQPQHF. Here the CDR3 DNA reads TGTGCCAGCAGTTCAGGGGTATATAGCAATCAGCCCCAGCATTTT. The chain couples TRBV12-3 or TRBV12-4 to TRBJ1-5; D is possibly TRBD1 (6 bases). V was clipped by 4 bases and J by 0 bases, with 10 bases between them. The CDR3 spans 15 residues.

This clonotype was seen at least ten times. V is TRBV20-1 and J is TRBJ2-1; 12 nucleotides agree with TRBD2. V shed 0 bases, J shed 12 bases, and the junction held 12 bases outside the gene matches. The CDR3 covers 16 residues. CDR1 is DFQATT and CDR2 is SNEGSKA in the germline V gene (reference sequence). CDR3 sequence (DNA): TGCAGTGCTAGAGATCCCGGACTAGCGGGGTTTATGTTGCAGTTCTTC. Translated: CSARDPGLAGFMLQFF.

This clonotype was detected only a few times. V usage is TRBV20-1 and J usage is TRBJ2-7; 9 bases fit TRBD1. V lost 3 bases, J lost 4 bases, and 7 bases stayed unmatched. This CDR3 region has 14 residues. Germline loops: CDR1 DFQATT, CDR2 SNEGSKA (reference sequence). The CDR3 DNA reads as TGCAGTGCTAGGGCCGGGACAGGGATTTACGAGCAGTACTTC. Its translation is CSARAGTGIYEQYF.

This clonotype was observed many times. The chain is built from TRBV6-5 and TRBJ1-3; TRBD1 agrees at 8 bases. CDR3 size: 14 residues. With V trimmed by 2 bases and J by 8 bases, 5 bases remained unmatched. Germline CDR1 reads MNHEY; CDR2 reads SVGAGI. CDR3 bases: TGTGCCAGCAGTTACGGACAGGGTGGGGACACCATATATTTT. This gives the protein CASSYGQGGDTIYF.

This clonotype showed up many times. This chain joins TRBV6-2 or TRBV6-3 and TRBJ1-2, with a tentative D call TRBD1 (6 bases). Between the trimmed V and J ends, which lost 10 bases and 0 bases, there was a span of 12 bases. The CDR3 has 13 amino acids. From germline, CDR1 is MNHEY and CDR2 SVGEGT. The CDR3 here is CATSSGANYGYTF. CDR3 DNA sequence: TGTGCCACCTCGTCAGGGGCTAACTATGGCTACACCTTC.

This clonotype was found many times. This chain connects TRBV6-4 to TRBJ1-5; 8 nucleotides line up with TRBD1. This CDR3 comprises 14 residues. Trimming took 5 bases from V and 7 from J; bases not matched to a gene: 7. Germline V gives CDR1 MRHNA, CDR2 SNTAGT. CDR3 coding DNA: TGTGCCAGCAGTCAGGACAGGGTGAACCAGCCCCAGCATTTT. It translates to CASSQDRVNQPQHF.

This clonotype was detected ten times or more. The chain is built from TRBV11-2 and TRBJ2-7; 9 bases line up with TRBD1. The trim removed 7 bases at V and 2 bases at J, leaving 6 bases unmatched. CDR1 and CDR2 (germline): SGHAT, FQNNGV. The length of the CDR3 is 14 residues. The DNA for the CDR3 is TGTGCCAGCACCAGGGACAGGGTCACCTACGAGCAGTACTTC. It specifies CASTRDRVTYEQYF.

The J gene is TRBJ2-1, the V gene TRBV6-2 or TRBV6-3; 11 nucleotides match TRBD2. Germline V gives CDR1 MNHEY, CDR2 SVGEGT. The CDR3 covers 16 residues. V lost 2 bases to trimming and J lost 6 bases; unmatched junction nucleotides: 6. CDR3 coding DNA: TGTGCCAGCAGTTACAGGGCTAGCGGGAGGTCCAATGAGCAGTTCTTC. This encodes CASSYRASGRSNEQFF.

This sequence joins TRBV20-1 and TRBJ2-5; TRBD1 might be the D (5 bases). Trimming stripped 4 bases from V and 2 bases from J, with 17 bases between. The germline V gene encodes CDR1 DFQATT and CDR2 SNEGSKA (reference sequence). This CDR3 has 15 residues. CDR3: CSATRSDRVQETQYF. The CDR3 DNA sequence: TGCAGTGCTACCCGTTCCGACAGAGTTCAAGAGACCCAGTACTTC.

This clonotype was picked up many times. This chain links TRBV21-1 with TRBJ2-7; TRBD1, the table's D call, lacks a check against the DNA. TRBV21-1 is a pseudogene locus. CDR3 length equals 15 residues. CDR3 loop: CASSGQGGDLNEQYF. CDR3 nucleotide sequence: TGTGCCAGCAGCGGACAGGGAGGGGATCTAAACGAGCAGTACTTC.